The 28 T cell receptor beta chains presented below share a single source sample, sequenced in a study of control samples from healthy donors and cancer patients (dated by TCRdb to 2019 to 2021). Libraries were prepared through the immunoSEQ multiplex PCR assay. TCRdb took this table from immuneACCESS and kept in-frame rearrangements with V and J called. Such tables lack part of the clones; where checked against another copy, unresolved V genes explain under half of the gap, and the rest is unexplained. This sample gives about 130,000 clones in total; about 93% of them show up just once. The biggest ten clones account for approximately 15% of the sample. The sample comprised PBMCs. These receptors were obtained from a man aged 55 to 70 with colorectal cancer.

The chain couples TRBV10-3 to TRBJ2-1, with D perhaps assigned TRBD1 or TRBD2 (5 bases each). The CDR3 sequence is 15 residues long. V lost 10 bases and J lost 5, with 21 bases in between. The germline V gene has CDR1 ENHRY and CDR2 SYGVKD. The CDR3 region has the DNA TGTGCCACTAGACCGCCGTCAGGGACCCACAATGAGCAGTTCTTC. Its translation: CATRPPSGTHNEQFF.

This clone has a single count. This chain uses TRBV5-4 with TRBJ2-5; perhaps TRBD1 as D (5 bases). Germline CDR1 reads SGHNT; CDR2 reads YYREEE (reference sequence). The length of the CDR3 is 14 residues. Deletions cut 3 bases from V and 4 bases from J, with 13 bases between. In DNA, the CDR3 is TGTGCCAGCAGCTCAGGCAGGGAACGAGAGACCCAGTACTTC. Protein sequence: CASSSGRERETQYF.

The chain joins TRBV5-1 to TRBJ1-2; 10 nucleotides align to TRBD1. V trimming: 3 bases; J trimming: 8 bases; junction bases outside the gene matches: 10. This CDR3 is 15 amino acids long. Looked up from germline, CDR1 is SGHRS and CDR2 is YFSETQ. The CDR3 protein is CASSSRPGTGDGYTF. As DNA, the CDR3 is TGCGCCAGCAGCTCTCGTCCCGGGACAGGGGACGGCTACACCTTC.

The chain combines TRBV7-9 with TRBJ2-2; no clear D gene. The CDR3 loop spans 17 amino acids. V gave up 5 bases and J gave up 2 bases, with 18 bases separating them. Germline assignment: CDR1 SEHNR and CDR2 FQNEAQ (reference sequence). CDR3 residues: CASSRMAPETNTGELFF. DNA for the CDR3: TGTGCCAGCAGCCGAATGGCCCCTGAGACCAACACCGGGGAGCTGTTTTTT.

V is TRBV27 and J is TRBJ1-3; D not resolved. Germline CDR1 MNHEY, CDR2 SMNVEV (reference sequence). The CDR3 is 15 residues long. V gave up 4 bases and J gave up 0 bases, with 10 bases separating them. CDR3 coding DNA: TGTGCCAGCAGTTCACCGGGCCTCTCTGGAAACACCATATATTTT. Its protein product is CASSSPGLSGNTIYF.

This clone was found once. The chain carries TRBV7-7 and TRBJ1-4; the D gene is possibly TRBD1 (5 bases). The CDR3 totals 15 residues. V gave up 0 bases and J gave up 1 base, with 6 bases separating them. The germline V gene encodes CDR1 SSHAT and CDR2 FNYEAQ (reference sequence). The CDR3 loop is CASSLAQGTNEKLFF. CDR3 nucleotides: TGTGCCAGCAGCTTAGCGCAGGGAACTAATGAAAAACTGTTTTTT.

The chain employs TRBV9 and TRBJ1-1; no reliable D call. The CDR3 contains 15 residues. CDR1 SGDLS and CDR2 YYNGEE come from the germline V gene. Deletions cut 0 bases from V and 1 base from J, with 10 bases between. In DNA, the CDR3 is TGTGCCAGCAGCGTAGGGGTACAAACGAACACTGAAGCTTTCTTT. The encoded protein is CASSVGVQTNTEAFF.

The CDR3 sequence: CASSEGFRYEADTQYF. CDR3 sequence (DNA): TGTGCCAGCAGTGAAGGTTTCAGATACGAGGCAGATACGCAGTATTTT. This chain uses TRBV6-1 with TRBJ2-3, with unresolved D. This CDR3 spans 16 amino acids. V dropped 1 base and J dropped 4 bases, with 15 bases sitting between them. Germline V gives CDR1 MNHNS, CDR2 SASEGT.

The CDR3 sequence is CASSLYRGALNYGYTF. CDR3 nucleotides: TGTGCCAGCAGCCTCTACAGGGGTGCCCTTAACTATGGCTACACCTTC. This chain joins TRBV7-2 and TRBJ1-2, with 7 positions matching TRBD1. This CDR3 contains 16 residues. The trim removed 5 bases at V and 1 base at J, leaving 10 bases unmatched. The germline V gene has CDR1 SGHTA and CDR2 FQGNSA.

This clone has a single count. The chain employs TRBV5-4 and TRBJ2-3; TRBD2 might be the D (5 bases). With 1 base removed from V and 7 bases from J, the gap between germline ends came to 16 bases. The CDR3 runs 15 residues. Germline lookup yields CDR1 SGHNT and CDR2 YYREEE (reference sequence). The CDR3 DNA reads TGTGCCAGCAGCTTGTCCGGGAAGGCAATCAATACGCAGTATTTT. Its protein is CASSLSGKAINTQYF.

The V and J genes are TRBV4-1 and TRBJ1-2, with D possibly TRBD1 on 6 matching bases. From germline, CDR1 is MGHRA and CDR2 YSYEKL. Trimming pared 4 bases from V and 1 base from J, leaving 13 bases between. There are 15 residues in the CDR3. The CDR3 DNA sequence: TGCGCCAGCAGCCCGTCGACACAGGGTAACTATGGCTACACCTTC. This sequence encodes CASSPSTQGNYGYTF.

The CDR3 DNA sequence: TGTGCCAGCAGCCAGGGGACGAACACCGGGGAGCTGTTTTTT. It is translated as CASSQGTNTGELFF. The rearrangement uses TRBV3-1 (or the pseudogene TRBV3-2) and TRBJ2-2; no reliable D call. V was clipped by 3 bases and J by 0 bases, with 5 bases between them. Germline lookup yields CDR1 LGHDT and CDR2 YNNKEL (reference sequence). CDR3 length: 14 amino acids.

The genes are TRBV6-2 or TRBV6-3 and TRBJ1-1, with 9 nucleotides matching TRBD1. J lost 5 bases, V lost 0 bases, and 4 bases had no gene match. The germline V gene encodes CDR1 MNHEY and CDR2 SVGEGT. The CDR3 runs to 15 residues. In DNA form, the CDR3 reads TGTGCCAGCAGTTACTCTACAGGGGGCCGAACTGAAGCTTTCTTT. Residues: CASSYSTGGRTEAFF.

The V and J genes are TRBV6-2 or TRBV6-3 and TRBJ2-1, with 8 nucleotides matching TRBD2. The ends lost 6 bases at V and 8 bases at J; junction bases unmatched: 12. Germline assignment: CDR1 MNHEY and CDR2 SVGEGT. This CDR3 region has 15 residues. In DNA form, the CDR3 reads TGTGCCAGCAGCCTGGGACTAGTTCTTTCGGATGAGCAGTTCTTC. Translated, it gives CASSLGLVLSDEQFF.

The chain couples TRBV27 to TRBJ1-2; D unclear. V gave up 4 bases and J gave up 8 bases, with 11 bases separating them. The CDR3 contains 12 residues. Looked up from germline, CDR1 is MNHEY and CDR2 is SMNVEV (reference sequence). In DNA form, the CDR3 reads TGTGCCAGCAGTTCCCCGGCGAGGGGCTACACCTTC. Protein: CASSSPARGYTF.

The rearrangement joins TRBV2 to TRBJ2-5; a possible D gene is TRBD1 (6 bases). This CDR3 contains 11 residues. Germline V gene lookup returns CDR1 SNHLY and CDR2 FYNNEI. Trimming shortened V by 6 bases and J by 7 bases, and 9 bases separated the two germline ends. In nucleotides, the CDR3 is TGTGCCAGCAGGGGGGCCGGGACCCAGTACTTC. Residues: CASRGAGTQYF.

The genes are TRBV30 and TRBJ2-5; a weak D match, TRBD1 (6 bases). This CDR3 has 13 residues. The V end was cut by 0 bases, the J end by 5 bases, with 10 bases between. CDR1 is GTSNPN and CDR2 is SVGIG in the germline V gene (reference sequence). The CDR3 region has the DNA TGTGCCTGGAGTGTACCAGGGGCGGAGACCCAGTACTTC. Protein sequence: CAWSVPGAETQYF.

CDR3 region: CASSIIQGPMSGLNQPQHF. In DNA form, the CDR3 reads TGTGCCAGTAGTATAATCCAGGGCCCCATGAGTGGACTCAATCAGCCCCAGCATTTT. The V call is TRBV19, the J call TRBJ1-5; possibly TRBD1 for D (5 bases). The CDR3 sequence is 19 residues long. Between the trimmed V and J ends, which lost 2 bases and 3 bases, there was a span of 23 bases. Germline CDR1 and CDR2: LNHDA and SQIVND (reference sequence). Filled out from reference TRBV19 and TRBJ1-5, the complete variable domain reads DGGITQSPKYLFRKEGQNVTLSCEQNLNHDAMYWYRQDPGQGLRLIYYSQIVNDFQKGDIAEGYSVSREKKESFPLTVTSAQKNPTAFYLCASSIIQGPMSGLNQPQHFGDGTRLSIL.

This sequence joins TRBV7-6 and TRBJ1-1; D might be TRBD1 (6 bases). The CDR3 length is 16 residues. The V end lost 2 bases, the J end lost 0 bases, and 13 bases lay between the germline ends. Germline values: CDR1 SGHVS, CDR2 FNYEAQ. CDR3 DNA sequence: TGTGCCAGCAGCTTATATCAGGGGCATATGAACACTGAAGCTTTCTTT. It is translated as CASSLYQGHMNTEAFF.

The chain carries TRBV30 and TRBJ1-2; D not resolved. From germline, CDR1 is GTSNPN and CDR2 SVGIG (reference sequence). Trimming stripped 1 base from V and 8 bases from J, with 11 bases between. The CDR3 is 12 amino acids. The CDR3 bases are TGTGCCTGGAGTGAATCCCATGGGGGCTACACCTTC. Residues: CAWSESHGGYTF.

J is TRBJ1-2 and V is TRBV7-9; 7 bases line up with TRBD1. CDR1 is SEHNR and CDR2 is FQNEAQ in the germline V gene (reference sequence). Unmatched junction bases numbered 15, after V lost 9 bases and J lost 5 bases. There are 15 residues in the CDR3. The CDR3 DNA is TGTGCCAGTAAGCTTGGGCAGGGGGATTTTTATGGCTACACCTTC. Encoded protein: CASKLGQGDFYGYTF.

This chain connects TRBV19 to TRBJ2-5; tentative D call: TRBD2 (7 bases). This CDR3 contains 15 residues. Trimming left V 7 bases short and J 3 bases short, with 18 bases between. CDR1 is LNHDA, CDR2 SQIVND, per germline (reference sequence). Here the CDR3 DNA reads TGTGCCAGTACCCCCGGGGGCGGGGGAGAAGAGACCCAGTACTTC. Translation: CASTPGGGGEETQYF.

The sample holds one count of this clone. For the CDR3, the DNA is TGCAGCGTTAGAGACAGGGTGACCTACGAGCAGTACTTC. Encoded protein: CSVRDRVTYEQYF. The chain has TRBV29-1 and TRBJ2-7; TRBD1 aligns across 7 bases. The CDR3 consists of 13 residues. Germline CDR1 is SQVTM and CDR2 is ANQGSEA. V lost 5 bases and J lost 2; bases outside the gene matches: 6.

In DNA form, the CDR3 reads TGTGCCAGTAGCCTGGGCAGCCTTAACTATGGCTACACCTTC. Its translation is CASSLGSLNYGYTF. This rearrangement joins TRBV19 to TRBJ1-2; D unclear. CDR1 LNHDA and CDR2 SQIVND come from the germline V gene (reference sequence). V lost 6 bases, J lost 1 base, and 12 bases lay in between. CDR3 length: 14 amino acids.

The chain joins TRBV6-5 to TRBJ2-4, with TRBD1 matching 7 bases. Germline V CDR1 and CDR2: MNHEY, SVGAGI. This CDR3 contains 14 residues. The J segment lost 7 bases and the V segment lost 2 bases, leaving 5 bases of the junction unmatched. The CDR3 spells CASSYVQGKNIQYF. Here the CDR3 DNA reads TGTGCCAGCAGTTACGTACAGGGGAAGAACATTCAGTACTTC.

The chain combines TRBV11-2 with TRBJ1-3; no clear D gene. The germline V and J ends were trimmed by 1 base and 4 bases, with 8 bases remaining between them. The CDR3 loop spans 14 amino acids. CDR1 and CDR2 from the germline V gene are SGHAT and FQNNGV. The CDR3 sequence: CASSLGYGGNTIYF. CDR3 sequence (DNA): TGTGCCAGCAGCTTAGGATACGGGGGAAACACCATATATTTT.

This chain links TRBV28 with TRBJ1-1; D is unresolved. V lost 7 bases to trimming and J lost 1 base, with 4 bases between them. Germline CDR1 reads MDHEN; CDR2 reads SYDVKM. This CDR3 spans 11 amino acids. CDR3 sequence reads: CASTANTEAFF. CDR3 nucleotides: TGTGCCAGCACCGCGAACACTGAAGCTTTCTTT. The full variable domain, completed using reference TRBV28 and TRBJ1-1, is DVKVTQSSRYLVKRTGEKVFLECVQDMDHENMFWYRQDPGLGLRLIYFSYDVKMKEKGDIPEGYSVSREKKERFSLILESASTNQTSMYLCASTANTEAFFGQGTRLTVV.

This sequence joins TRBV3-1 (or the pseudogene TRBV3-2) and TRBJ2-6, with D unresolved. This CDR3 is built from 15 residues. V was trimmed by 1 base and J by 5 bases, leaving 9 bases between them. Germline loops: CDR1 LGHDT, CDR2 YNNKEL (reference sequence). CDR3 sequence reads: CASSQVTDRANVLTF. Here the CDR3 DNA reads TGTGCCAGCAGCCAAGTGACGGATCGGGCCAACGTCCTGACTTTC.